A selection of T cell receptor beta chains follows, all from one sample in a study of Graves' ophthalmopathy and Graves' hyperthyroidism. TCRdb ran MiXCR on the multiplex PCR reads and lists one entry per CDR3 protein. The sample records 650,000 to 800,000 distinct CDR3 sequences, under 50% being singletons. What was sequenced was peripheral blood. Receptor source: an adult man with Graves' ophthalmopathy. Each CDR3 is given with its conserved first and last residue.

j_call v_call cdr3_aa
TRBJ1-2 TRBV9 CASSATGNSHHYGYTF
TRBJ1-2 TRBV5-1 CASSQGQERAGYTF
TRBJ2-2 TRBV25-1 CASSWDFGNTGELFF
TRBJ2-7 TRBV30 CAWSPGDEQYF
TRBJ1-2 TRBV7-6 CASSLGAGGGYTF
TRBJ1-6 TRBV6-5 CASSYSWTDNSPLHF
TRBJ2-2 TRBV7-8 CASSPQASLNTGELFF
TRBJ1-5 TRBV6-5 CASRAGNQPQHF
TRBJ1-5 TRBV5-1 CASSLDPGSNQPQHF
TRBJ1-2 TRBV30 CAWSVRGDGGYTF
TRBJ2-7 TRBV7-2 CASSQSRPNYEQYF
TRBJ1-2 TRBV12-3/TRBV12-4 CASSPHDREWGYGYTF
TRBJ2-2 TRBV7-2 CASSQEQTGRTGELFF
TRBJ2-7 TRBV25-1 CARFLSSTTYEQYF
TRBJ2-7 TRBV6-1 CASGQVPRTSYEQYF
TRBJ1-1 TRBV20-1 CSAIKDTQAEAFF
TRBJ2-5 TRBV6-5 CASSYLNTWETQYF
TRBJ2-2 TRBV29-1 CSVEDPQRYTGELFF
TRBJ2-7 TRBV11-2 CASRHRSYEQYF
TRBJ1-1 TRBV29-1 CSVRGAGSEAFF
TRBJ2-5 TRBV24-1 CATSDLPDGMGETQYF
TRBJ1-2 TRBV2 CASGLAGYGYTF
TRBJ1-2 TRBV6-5 CASSRDRVSSGYTF
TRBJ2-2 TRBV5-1 CASRSRKAGELFF
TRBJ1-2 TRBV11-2 CASSTDRNNYGYTF
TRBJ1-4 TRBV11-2 CASSFIRGEKLFF
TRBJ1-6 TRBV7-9 CASSPARLGGNSPLHF
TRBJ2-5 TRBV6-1 CASEVIAGSETQYF
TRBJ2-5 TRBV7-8 CASSSQTSIETQYF
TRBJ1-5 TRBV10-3 CAIRGQEASHEHF
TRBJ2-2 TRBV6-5 CASIKRSGTGELFF
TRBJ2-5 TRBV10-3 CAISESSASGGAGETQYF
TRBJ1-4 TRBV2 CASSANTGSGKLFF
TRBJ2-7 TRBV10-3 CAITPGAPGEQYF
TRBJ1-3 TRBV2 CASSDWGRFGNTIYF
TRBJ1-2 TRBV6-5 CASSDRTGSYTF
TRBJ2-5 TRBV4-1 CASSQDGDRVEETQYF
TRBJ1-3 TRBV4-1 CASSPGRLKGNTIYF
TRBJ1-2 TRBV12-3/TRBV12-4 CASSFDSTNYGYTF
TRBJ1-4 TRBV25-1 CASSPSRGAEKLFF
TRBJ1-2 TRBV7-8 CASSLVRDSLYGYTF
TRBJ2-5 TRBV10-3 CASSYAERETQYF
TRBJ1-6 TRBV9 CASSGGRASDNSPLHF
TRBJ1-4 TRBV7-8 CASSFGGVGEKLFF
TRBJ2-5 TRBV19 CAPRTELETQYF
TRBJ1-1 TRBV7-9 CASSSDRGDSEAFF
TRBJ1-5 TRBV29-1 CSVRAGTTYEHF
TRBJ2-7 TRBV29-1 CSVGSGEQYF
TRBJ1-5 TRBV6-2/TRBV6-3 CATGPSDSNQPQHF
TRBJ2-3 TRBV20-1 CSATYSGDSTDTQYF
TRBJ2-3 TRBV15 CATMEMSGGRDTQYF
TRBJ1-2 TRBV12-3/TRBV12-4 CASGLVRGDSNYGYTF